The present T cell receptor beta chain was sequenced within a study of shared clonotypes between healthy human individuals. On the study more broadly: CD4 naive and CD4 memory each took three plates per donor, while CD8 naive took two and CD8 memory one. Findings of the study overall: Sampling included only blood; tissue repertoires likely differ. In general, naive subsets displayed greater estimated richness than memory subsets did.

For this clone: Its matching antigen is unknown.

Clones were read by immunoSEQ multiplex PCR, and TCRdb kept only the in-frame ones, dropping some. This table has nearly 750,000 clones, approximately 72% appearing once. Germline lookup yields CDR1 SEHNR and CDR2 FQNEAQ (reference sequence). This CDR3 is built from 16 residues. Trimming shortened V by 5 bases and J by 3 bases, and 20 bases separated the two germline ends. The clonotype originates from a woman aged 30 to 39 in good health. Input material: memory CD4+ T cells sorted from blood. Subset defined: CD45RA-negative fraction. This chain uses TRBV7-9 with TRBJ2-7, with D possibly being TRBD2 (6 bases). The CDR3 DNA reads TGTGCCAGCAGCCCGACGTTGCGCGGGGACGTCTACGAGCAGTACTTC. Encoded protein: CASSPTLRGDVYEQYF.